The entry below gives a single T cell receptor (beta chain) sequence along with its context. Its specificity is unknown. With 5 bases clipped from V and 5 bases from J, the junction kept 5 bases outside the gene matches. Germline V gene sequence: CDR1 LNHNV, CDR2 YYDKDF (reference sequence). The CDR3 sequence is 15 residues long. The data were obtained in a study of post-analysis software for immune sequencing data. Points from the study as a whole: Significantly lower normalized Chao1 diversity was seen in multiple sclerosis patients than in controls. Five or six TRBV segments, TRBV5-6, TRBV5-1 and TRBV20-1 among them, were found more frequent in patients than controls.

Each TCR beta cDNA library carried unique molecular identifiers. Once roughly 1 to 10 million T cells were used, approximately 470,000 cDNA molecules resulted. MiXCR, run by TCRdb on the PCR reads, gives a single entry per CDR3 protein. The data contain about 810,000 distinct CDR3 sequences, approximately 50% of them seen just once; the ten biggest clones take up approximately 4.2%. V usage is TRBV15 and J usage is TRBJ2-5, with TRBD2 matching 13 bases. The sequenced material came from blood. This clonotype was obtained from a girl between 10 and 17 years old with multiple sclerosis. The DNA of the CDR3 is TGTGCCACCAGCTGGACTAGCGGGAGTGGGGAGACCCAGTACTTC. It translates to CATSWTSGSGETQYF. The full variable domain, rest sourced from reference TRBV15 and TRBJ2-5, is DAMVIQNPRYQVTQFGKPVTLSCSQTLNHNVMYWYQQKSSQAPKLLFHYYDKDFNNEADTPDNFQSRRPNTSFCFLDIRSPGLGDTAMYLCATSWTSGSGETQYFGPGTRLLVL.